The 32 T cell receptor beta chains below come from one sample, sequenced in a study of regulatory T cells. General observations from the study: In CD3G-deficient patients, conventional CD4+ T cells were enriched for hydrophobic CDR3 residues at positions 6 and 7.

These receptors have no identified antigens. Primers: 52 TRBV forward and 13 TRBJ reverse. Libraries were prepared by immunoSEQ multiplex PCR; TCRdb keeps only in-frame clonotypes and omits some of them. The sample has about 28,000 clones; under 95% are singletons. Sequencing used conventional CD4+ T cells sorted from blood. The receptors derive from a person between 18 and 35 years old with CD3G deficiency.

V usage is TRBV7-3 and J usage is TRBJ2-1; 14 bases line up with TRBD2. The germline CDR1 and CDR2 sequences are SGHTA and FQGTGA. CDR3 length: 15 amino acids. With V trimmed by 8 bases and J by 6 bases, 6 bases remained unmatched. CDR3: CASSRGLAGANEQFF. CDR3 sequence (DNA): TGTGCCAGCTCCCGGGGACTAGCGGGGGCCAATGAGCAGTTCTTC.

In DNA, the CDR3 is TGTGCCAGCAGTTACGGAGGGTGGGATCAGCCCCAGCATTTT. It specifies CASSYGGWDQPQHF. The chain carries TRBV6-6 and TRBJ1-5; D gene ambiguous. The CDR3 sequence is 14 residues long. V lost 2 bases, J lost 5 bases, and 10 bases lay in between. From germline, CDR1 is MNHNY and CDR2 SVGAGI (reference sequence).

The chain uses TRBV6-1 and TRBJ2-7, with D possibly TRBD1 on 6 matching bases. Looked up from germline, CDR1 is MNHNS and CDR2 is SASEGT. Trimming stripped 5 bases from V and 3 bases from J, with 11 bases between. This CDR3 is built from 13 residues. Here the CDR3 DNA reads TGTGCCAGCAGTCCTACAGGGAGCTACGAGCAGTACTTC. It encodes CASSPTGSYEQYF.

The CDR3 reads CASSLDLVDEQFF. In DNA form, the CDR3 reads TGTGCCAGCAGCTTAGATTTAGTTGATGAGCAGTTCTTC. This rearrangement joins TRBV11-2 to TRBJ2-1; D not certain. Germline values: CDR1 SGHAT, CDR2 FQNNGV. CDR3 size: 13 residues. Deletions cut 0 bases from V and 8 bases from J, with 8 bases between.

The V gene is TRBV6-1, the J gene TRBJ2-7, with 7 bases fitting TRBD1. Germline V gives CDR1 MNHNS, CDR2 SASEGT. The CDR3 spans 14 residues. The V gene end was trimmed by 6 bases and the J gene end by 1 base; junction bases not matched to a gene: 6. CDR3 residues: CASRTGTTSYEQYF. In DNA form, the CDR3 reads TGTGCCAGCAGGACAGGGACCACGTCCTACGAGCAGTACTTC.

This clone was found once. This rearrangement joins TRBV6-1 to TRBJ2-5; weak D call: TRBD2 (6 bases). With the DNA end fitting TRBJ2-7 better, the J assignment may be wrong. Per the germline V gene, CDR1 is MNHNS and CDR2 is SASEGT. The CDR3 runs to 13 residues. The CDR3 sequence: CASRPWGAYEQYF. CDR3 DNA: TGTGCCAGCAGGCCGTGGGGGGCCTACGAGCAGTACTTC.

The chain employs TRBV19 and TRBJ1-2; 7 bases are a match to TRBD1. The ends lost 5 bases at V and 2 bases at J; junction bases unmatched: 8. Germline CDR1 LNHDA, CDR2 SQIVND (reference sequence). CDR3 length: 15 amino acids. The CDR3 nucleotides read TGTGCCAGTAGTCCTACAGGGGCTGGAAACTATGGCTACACCTTC. Its translation is CASSPTGAGNYGYTF.

The J gene is TRBJ2-7, the V gene TRBV6-1, with D possibly TRBD2 on 7 matching bases. This CDR3 is built from 14 residues. CDR1 and CDR2 (germline): MNHNS, SASEGT. Deletions cut 4 bases from V and 3 bases from J, with 13 bases between. The CDR3 DNA reads as TGTGCCAGCAGTGTGGGGGGGCTGAACTACGAGCAGTACTTC. Translated, it gives CASSVGGLNYEQYF.

The chain combines TRBV5-1 with TRBJ2-3; 11 bases fit TRBD1. The CDR3 extends over 15 amino acids. V shed 3 bases, J shed 6 bases, and the junction held 6 bases outside the gene matches. The germline CDR1 and CDR2 sequences are SGHRS and YFSETQ. CDR3 nucleotide sequence: TGCGCCAGCAGCTGGACAGGGGGCGGGCCGGATACGCAGTATTTT. Translating gives CASSWTGGGPDTQYF.

The rearrangement uses TRBV19 and TRBJ1-6; TRBD1 matches 7 bases. Trimming cost V 6 bases and J 10 bases; bases outside gene matches: 18. Germline V gene lookup returns CDR1 LNHDA and CDR2 SQIVND (reference sequence). CDR3 length: 17 residues. CDR3 DNA sequence: TGTGCCAGTAGAAGACAGGGAGGACGATGGGGGGACTCACCCCTCCACTTT. The encoded protein is CASRRQGGRWGDSPLHF.

This clone has only one observation. V gene TRBV19 combines with J gene TRBJ2-1, with TRBD1 matching 7 bases. The V and J ends lost 5 bases and 2 bases, in that order; junction bases with no gene match: 6. The germline V gene has CDR1 LNHDA and CDR2 SQIVND (reference sequence). CDR3 size: 15 residues. The CDR3 spells CASSARDSPYNEQFF. As DNA, the CDR3 is TGTGCCAGTAGTGCCCGGGACAGCCCCTACAATGAGCAGTTCTTC.

In DNA form, the CDR3 reads TGTGCCAGCAGTAAGGGGGTCCGGGGCTACACCTTC. It yields the protein CASSKGVRGYTF. The chain carries TRBV28 and TRBJ1-2; a possible D gene is TRBD1 (6 bases). The CDR3 contains 12 residues. V was pared by 5 bases and J by 8 bases, with 12 bases between. The germline V gene has CDR1 MDHEN and CDR2 SYDVKM.

V and J are TRBV7-9 and TRBJ1-1; weak D call: TRBD1 (6 bases). Germline-derived CDR1 and CDR2 are SEHNR and FQNEAQ (reference sequence). V shed 4 bases and J shed 1 base, with 10 bases lying between them. The CDR3 sequence is 14 residues long. CDR3 coding DNA: TGTGCCAGCAGCTCTGAGGGGGGGAACACTGAAGCTTTCTTT. Its translation: CASSSEGGNTEAFF. Using reference TRBV7-9 and TRBJ1-1 for the parts outside the CDR3, the full variable domain is DTGVSQNPRHKITKRGQNVTFRCDPISEHNRLYWYRQTLGQGPEFLTYFQNEAQLEKSRLLSDRFSAERPKGSFSTLEIQRTEQGDSAMYLCASSSEGGNTEAFFGQGTRLTVV.

The chain links TRBV28 to TRBJ2-1, with 7 bases identical to TRBD1. The CDR3 covers 15 residues. V dropped 3 bases and J dropped 6; count of bases not matched to a gene: 8. Germline CDR1 is MDHEN and CDR2 is SYDVKM. As DNA, the CDR3 is TGTGCCAGCAGTTTGGGGACAGCCTATCCCAATGAGCAGTTCTTC. Its protein product is CASSLGTAYPNEQFF.

The V call is TRBV7-9, the J call TRBJ1-1; perhaps TRBD1 as D (6 bases). CDR1 SEHNR and CDR2 FQNEAQ come from the germline V gene (reference sequence). The CDR3 totals 15 residues. V lost 4 bases and J 4 bases, leaving 16 bases between the germline ends. The CDR3 coding sequence is TGTGCCAGCAGCTCCCTCAAGAGGGGGAGCACTGAAGCTTTCTTT. It codes for CASSSLKRGSTEAFF.

The CDR3 DNA sequence: TGTGCCAGCAGTTTAGCGGGACAGGTAAAGAGGTACGAGCAGTACTTC. The encoded protein is CASSLAGQVKRYEQYF. The chain has TRBV28 and TRBJ2-7; 8 positions match TRBD1. Per germline, CDR1 MDHEN and CDR2 SYDVKM. Trimming took 2 bases from V and 4 from J; bases not matched to a gene: 10. This CDR3 contains 16 residues.

This chain joins TRBV5-4 and TRBJ2-6; D remains unclear. Germline assignment: CDR1 SGHNT and CDR2 YYREEE (reference sequence). V was cut by 1 base and J by 1 base, with 9 bases left in between. The CDR3 length is 16 residues. The CDR3 DNA sequence: TGTGCCAGCAGCTTGTTGTTATCTTCTGGGGCCAACGTCCTGACTTTC. Amino acids: CASSLLLSSGANVLTF.

V is TRBV6-1 and J is TRBJ1-4; D gene unclear. Trimming left V 1 base short and J 7 bases short, with 7 bases between. The CDR3 has 13 amino acids. Germline CDR1 is MNHNS and CDR2 is SASEGT. The CDR3 reads CASSEGVGEKLFF. The CDR3 DNA reads TGTGCCAGCAGTGAAGGGGTGGGTGAAAAACTGTTTTTT.

The genes are TRBV29-1 and TRBJ1-1, with TRBD1 matching 7 bases. Germline CDR1 and CDR2: SQVTM and ANQGSEA. The ends lost 8 bases at V and 11 bases at J; junction bases unmatched: 23. The CDR3 consists of 15 residues. This CDR3 reads CSFLRIEFRGPLAFF. CDR3 DNA: TGCAGCTTCCTGAGGATAGAATTTAGGGGGCCGCTGGCTTTCTTT.

The gene calls are TRBV23-1 and TRBJ2-2; either TRBD1 or TRBD2 may fit D (5 bases each). TRBV23-1 is assigned to the ORF class and has an uncertain function. The V gene lost 4 bases and the J gene lost 5 bases, with 14 bases spanning the gap. The CDR3 consists of 15 residues. CDR3: CASSPGTPGTGELFF. In DNA, the CDR3 is TGCGCCAGCAGTCCCGGGACCCCGGGGACCGGGGAGCTGTTTTTT.

This clone was seen a single time. The rearrangement joins TRBV4-1 to TRBJ2-7, with 13 bases matching TRBD2. The CDR3 has 21 residues. Germline V gene lookup returns CDR1 MGHRA and CDR2 YSYEKL. Trimming took 0 bases from V and 0 from J; bases not matched to a gene: 14. CDR3 sequence: CASSQEPLTSGRVGGSYEQYF. As DNA, the CDR3 is TGCGCCAGCAGCCAAGAACCTTTAACTAGCGGGAGGGTGGGGGGCTCCTACGAGCAGTACTTC.

This clone was counted a single time. The chain links TRBV6-1 to TRBJ2-1; D unresolved. The CDR3 runs to 15 residues. The V end was cut by 8 bases, the J end by 0 bases, with 14 bases between. Germline V gene lookup returns CDR1 MNHNS and CDR2 SASEGT. As DNA, the CDR3 is TGTGCCAGCTCTGTGGGATGGGGCTCCTACAATGAGCAGTTCTTC. Protein product: CASSVGWGSYNEQFF.

V is TRBV5-4 and J is TRBJ1-3; D may be TRBD1 (6 bases). The CDR3 runs 15 residues. With 2 bases removed from V and 4 bases from J, the gap between germline ends came to 13 bases. Germline V gene lookup returns CDR1 SGHNT and CDR2 YYREEE (reference sequence). This CDR3 is CASSFPGTRGNTIYF. CDR3 in DNA: TGTGCCAGCAGCTTCCCCGGGACACGCGGAAACACCATATATTTT.

The chain carries TRBV5-5 and TRBJ1-2; D is uncertain. The ends were cut back, 0 bases at V and 1 base at J, with 19 bases in the middle. The CDR3 covers 18 residues. Germline V gene sequence: CDR1 SGHKS, CDR2 YYEKEE (reference sequence). The DNA for the CDR3 is TGTGCCAGCAGCTTGGGAACGGTCATCCCTTGGGTTAACTATGGCTACACCTTC. Translated, it gives CASSLGTVIPWVNYGYTF.

The rearrangement links TRBV11-2 to TRBJ1-1; D is possibly TRBD1 (5 bases). Trimming took off 5 bases at V and 1 base at J, with 14 bases between the two ends. Germline-derived CDR1 and CDR2 are SGHAT and FQNNGV. The CDR3 consists of 15 residues. The CDR3 spells CASSPPGSRNTEAFF. For the CDR3, the DNA is TGTGCCAGCAGCCCACCAGGGAGTCGGAACACTGAAGCTTTCTTT.

This clone was seen a single time. CDR3 loop: CASAQGAQTSDTQYF. In DNA, the CDR3 is TGCGCCAGCGCTCAGGGGGCGCAAACTTCAGATACGCAGTATTTT. This chain links TRBV5-1 with TRBJ2-3, with TRBD1 identical over 8 bases. After removal of 7 bases from V and 4 bases from J, the junction contained 11 bases not matched to a gene. CDR1 and CDR2 (germline): SGHRS, YFSETQ. This CDR3 spans 15 amino acids. Together with reference TRBV5-1 and TRBJ2-3, the CDR3 gives the full variable domain: KAGVTQTPRYLIKTRGQQVTLSCSPISGHRSVSWYQQTPGQGLQFLFEYFSETQRNKGNFPGRFSGRQFSNSRSEMNVSTLELGDSALYLCASAQGAQTSDTQYFGPGTRLTVL.

The chain combines TRBV10-3 with TRBJ2-7; 8 bases match TRBD1. The CDR3 length is 14 residues. The germline V gene has CDR1 ENHRY and CDR2 SYGVKD. The J segment lost 7 bases and the V segment lost 4 bases, leaving 9 bases of the junction unmatched. CDR3 sequence reads: CAISATGTGYEQYF. The DNA of the CDR3 is TGTGCCATCAGTGCCACCGGGACAGGATATGAGCAGTACTTC.

The J gene is TRBJ1-4, the V gene TRBV7-9; TRBD1 agrees at 9 bases. From germline, CDR1 is SEHNR and CDR2 FQNEAQ (reference sequence). Trimming cost V 1 base and J 3 bases; bases outside gene matches: 6. There are 17 residues in the CDR3. The CDR3: CASSLGQGGAANEKLFF. The CDR3 region has the DNA TGTGCCAGCAGCTTAGGACAGGGGGGAGCGGCTAATGAAAAACTGTTTTTT.

CDR3 sequence (DNA): TGTGCCAGCAGTTCCGCGGGTAACTATGGCTACACCTTC. Translated, it gives CASSSAGNYGYTF. This rearrangement joins TRBV28 to TRBJ1-2; no clear D. Trimming left V 4 bases short and J 1 base short, with 7 bases between. The CDR3 consists of 13 residues. CDR1 and CDR2 from the germline V gene are MDHEN and SYDVKM.

This chain uses TRBV5-1 with TRBJ1-1; D not certain. The germline V gene encodes CDR1 SGHRS and CDR2 YFSETQ. V lost 1 base, J lost 5 bases, and 18 bases lay in between. The length of the CDR3 is 16 residues. The CDR3 is CASSLRADTGRTEAFF. The DNA of the CDR3 is TGCGCCAGCAGCTTGCGGGCCGACACGGGGAGGACTGAAGCTTTCTTT.

V usage is TRBV2 and J usage is TRBJ1-2; D not certain. The V gene lost 3 bases and the J gene lost 5 bases, with 13 bases spanning the gap. The V gene's germline CDR1 is SNHLY and CDR2 FYNNEI. This CDR3 is built from 14 residues. CDR3 in DNA: TGTGCCAGCAGTGATGTCGGGAGAGATTATGGCTACACCTTC. This sequence encodes CASSDVGRDYGYTF.

This chain uses TRBV27 with TRBJ2-6; D unclear. Per germline, CDR1 MNHEY and CDR2 SMNVEV (reference sequence). The CDR3 covers 15 residues. V was trimmed by 6 bases and J by 2 bases, leaving 11 bases between them. Here the CDR3 reads CASSSLGTGANVLTF. In DNA, the CDR3 is TGTGCCAGCAGCTCTCTGGGGACTGGGGCCAACGTCCTGACTTTC.